This is a list of T cell receptor beta chains from one sample in a study of T-cell reconstitution after alpha-beta-depleted transplantation in children. Each CDR3 protein gets one entry after TCRdb re-called the PCR reads with MiXCR. The sample has 500,000 to 650,000 distinct CDR3 sequences; 10% to 12% are singletons. The specimen was PBMCs, mostly from graft donor cells, collected 180 days after TCRalphabeta/CD19-depleted stem cell transplant. Receptor source: a female patient between 2 and 10 years old who had a stem cell transplant for aplastic anemia, so the T cells may come from the graft donor. CDR3s include the opening cysteine and the closing phenylalanine or tryptophan. Fields, in order: D gene, clone size, J gene, CDR3 length, V gene, CDR3 protein. A D gene is named only where the DNA matches it firmly. Not all rows give a size; the values are once, few, many and, for expanded clones, a class.

d_call: -
clone_size: few
j_call: TRBJ1-2
cdr3_length: 13
v_call: TRBV10-3
cdr3_aa: CAIRTGYEVGYTF

d_call: TRBD1
clone_size: -
j_call: TRBJ2-5
cdr3_length: 12
v_call: TRBV12-3/TRBV12-4
cdr3_aa: CASNHRGKTQYF

d_call: -
clone_size: -
j_call: TRBJ1-5
cdr3_length: 16
v_call: TRBV14
cdr3_aa: CASSPGGGSSNQPQHF

d_call: -
clone_size: -
j_call: TRBJ2-2
cdr3_length: 15
v_call: TRBV7-8
cdr3_aa: CASSLGRVNTGELFF

d_call: -
clone_size: -
j_call: TRBJ1-2
cdr3_length: 14
v_call: TRBV12-5
cdr3_aa: CASGYPGTDVGYTF

d_call: TRBD2
clone_size: -
j_call: TRBJ2-2
cdr3_length: 16
v_call: TRBV11-2
cdr3_aa: CASRDTGLAGTGELFF

d_call: TRBD1
clone_size: few
j_call: TRBJ2-2
cdr3_length: 16
v_call: TRBV27
cdr3_aa: CASSRQGGISTGELFF

d_call: -
clone_size: many
j_call: TRBJ2-7
cdr3_length: 15
v_call: TRBV9
cdr3_aa: CASTSGTQGSYEQYF

d_call: TRBD1
clone_size: many
j_call: TRBJ2-7
cdr3_length: 14
v_call: TRBV12-3/TRBV12-4
cdr3_aa: CASSYRRDRYEQYF

d_call: -
clone_size: -
j_call: TRBJ1-5
cdr3_length: 18
v_call: TRBV12-3/TRBV12-4
cdr3_aa: CASSLAHSGRGLNQPQHF

d_call: TRBD2
clone_size: many
j_call: TRBJ2-1
cdr3_length: 15
v_call: TRBV20-1
cdr3_aa: CSAALAGGPHNEQFF

d_call: -
clone_size: few
j_call: TRBJ1-1
cdr3_length: 14
v_call: TRBV18
cdr3_aa: CASYRLGGSTEAFF

d_call: -
clone_size: -
j_call: TRBJ1-4
cdr3_length: 14
v_call: TRBV12-3/TRBV12-4
cdr3_aa: CASSGTGRTEKLFF

d_call: -
clone_size: -
j_call: TRBJ2-2
cdr3_length: 13
v_call: TRBV27
cdr3_aa: CASSFVRTGELFF

d_call: -
clone_size: once
j_call: TRBJ2-1
cdr3_length: 16
v_call: TRBV19
cdr3_aa: CASSIGRLIDYNEQFF

d_call: TRBD2
clone_size: -
j_call: TRBJ2-3
cdr3_length: 17
v_call: TRBV6-1
cdr3_aa: CASRASGTSGTWCTQYF